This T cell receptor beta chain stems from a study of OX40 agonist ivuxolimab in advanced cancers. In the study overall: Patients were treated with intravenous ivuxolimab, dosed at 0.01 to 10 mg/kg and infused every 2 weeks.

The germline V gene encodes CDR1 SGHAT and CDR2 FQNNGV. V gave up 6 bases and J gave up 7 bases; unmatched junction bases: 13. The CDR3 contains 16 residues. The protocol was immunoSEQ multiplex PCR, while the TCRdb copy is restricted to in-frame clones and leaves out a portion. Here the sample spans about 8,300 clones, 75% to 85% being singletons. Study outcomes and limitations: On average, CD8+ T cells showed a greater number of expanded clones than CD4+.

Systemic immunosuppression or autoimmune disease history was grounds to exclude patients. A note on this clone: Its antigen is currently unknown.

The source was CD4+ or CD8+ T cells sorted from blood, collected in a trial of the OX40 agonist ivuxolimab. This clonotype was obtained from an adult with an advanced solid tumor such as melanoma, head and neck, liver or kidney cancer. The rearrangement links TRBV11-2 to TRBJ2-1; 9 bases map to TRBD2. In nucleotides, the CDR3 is TGTGCCAGCAGTTTACCAGATGGCGGGGGGGGGAATGAGCAGTTCTTC. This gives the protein CASSLPDGGGGNEQFF.